Presented here are 23 T cell receptor beta chains from one specimen sequenced in a study of siplizumab effects on memory and regulatory T cells. The data were produced by immunoSEQ multiplex PCR, yet TCRdb's version contains in-frame clones alone and is incomplete. The sample gives about 82,000 clones, roughly 86% of which show up once; about 1.4% is in the top ten. The sample consisted of Tregs sorted from blood. The receptor set was obtained from a human donor in good health.

This sequence joins TRBV15 and TRBJ2-1, with D perhaps TRBD1 or TRBD2 (5 bases each). Germline CDR1 reads LNHNV; CDR2 reads YYDKDF (reference sequence). The V and J ends lost 8 bases and 7 bases respectively, with 15 bases between them. The CDR3 spans 13 residues. The CDR3 sequence is CATHRGRGNEQFF. The DNA of the CDR3 is TGTGCCACCCATCGGGGCCGAGGGAATGAGCAGTTCTTC.

There are a few counts of this clone. CDR3 protein: CASKSGLAGGGSYNEQFF. The CDR3 region has the DNA TGTGCCAGCAAGTCCGGACTAGCGGGGGGAGGGTCCTACAATGAGCAGTTCTTC. The chain has TRBV28 and TRBJ2-1, with 14 bases matching TRBD2. Unmatched junction bases numbered 9, after V lost 7 bases and J lost 1 base. This CDR3 has 18 residues. CDR1 and CDR2 (germline): MDHEN, SYDVKM.

The V gene is TRBV5-1, the J gene TRBJ1-1; no reliable D call. The V and J ends lost 2 bases and 1 base respectively, with 6 bases between them. The germline V gene has CDR1 SGHRS and CDR2 YFSETQ. The CDR3 runs 13 residues. The CDR3 DNA reads TGCGCCAGCAGCTTCCAGGAGAACACTGAAGCTTTCTTT. Residues: CASSFQENTEAFF.

Within the sample, this clone is medium-sized (0.01 to 0.1%). V and J are TRBV5-5 and TRBJ2-7; the match to TRBD1 covers 7 bases. Trimming cost V 3 bases and J 4 bases; bases outside gene matches: 16. The germline CDR1 and CDR2 sequences are SGHKS and YYEKEE (reference sequence). The CDR3 runs 17 residues. The CDR3 loop reads CASSSLAFTGAGYEQYF. The DNA for the CDR3 is TGTGCCAGCAGCTCATTGGCGTTTACAGGGGCAGGATACGAGCAGTACTTC. Based on the CDR3 plus reference TRBV5-5 and TRBJ2-7, the full variable domain is DAGVTQSPTHLIKTRGQQVTLRCSPISGHKSVSWYQQVLGQGPQFIFQYYEKEERGRGNFPDRFSARQFPNYSSELNVNALLLGDSALYLCASSSLAFTGAGYEQYFGPGTRLTVT.

This sequence joins TRBV19 and TRBJ2-7; 11 bases fit TRBD1. The V segment lost 6 bases and the J segment 2 bases; nucleotides outside the gene matches: 0. Germline CDR1 LNHDA, CDR2 SQIVND (reference sequence). This CDR3 region has 13 residues. The CDR3 nucleotides read TGTGCCAGTAGGGGACAGGGGGCCTACGAGCAGTACTTC. It translates to CASRGQGAYEQYF.

This clone was seen only a few times. The rearrangement uses TRBV5-4 and TRBJ2-1; D could derive from TRBD1 or TRBD2 (6 bases each). The germline V gene encodes CDR1 SGHNT and CDR2 YYREEE (reference sequence). The CDR3 has 16 residues. V was cut by 7 bases and J by 0 bases, with 17 bases left in between. The CDR3 loop is CASGSGAPSSYNEQFF. CDR3 bases: TGTGCCAGCGGATCGGGGGCCCCGAGCTCCTACAATGAGCAGTTCTTC.

By share of the sample, this clone is medium-sized. V is TRBV13 and J is TRBJ2-5; 7 positions match TRBD1. V was pared by 5 bases and J by 5 bases, with 17 bases of the junction left unmatched. CDR1 and CDR2 (germline): PRHDT, FYEKMQ (reference sequence). The length of the CDR3 is 17 residues. DNA of the CDR3: TGTGCCAGCAGCGAACGGACAGGTACTAAAAAGATGGAGACCCAGTACTTC. Translating it yields CASSERTGTKKMETQYF.

The CDR3 DNA reads TGTGCCAGCAGCCAGAACTTGGACAGCTTATCACCCCTCCACTTT. Its translation is CASSQNLDSLSPLHF. The gene calls are TRBV11-1 and TRBJ1-6; perhaps TRBD1 as D (6 bases). The CDR3 totals 15 residues. V was cut by 5 bases and J by 10 bases, with 18 bases left in between. Germline assignment: CDR1 SGHAT and CDR2 FQDESV (reference sequence).

The chain uses TRBV19 and TRBJ1-1; unclear D gene. Looked up from germline, CDR1 is LNHDA and CDR2 is SQIVND (reference sequence). This CDR3 comprises 15 residues. V lost 5 bases to trimming and J lost 0 bases, with 13 bases between them. The CDR3 bases are TGTGCCAGTAGTGCCAAACGGATCATGAACACTGAAGCTTTCTTT. It translates to CASSAKRIMNTEAFF.

The chain couples TRBV20-1 to TRBJ2-1; D is possibly TRBD2 (6 bases). The germline V and J ends were trimmed by 4 bases and 12 bases, with 13 bases remaining between them. Germline values: CDR1 DFQATT, CDR2 SNEGSKA (reference sequence). This CDR3 spans 11 amino acids. This CDR3 is CSANSGLGQFF. CDR3 coding DNA: TGCAGTGCTAATAGCGGACTCGGGCAGTTCTTC.

As for this clone: Just one base apart from a much larger clone, this may be a read error. The same CDR3 also results from other DNA sequences found in this sample. The genes are TRBV20-1 and TRBJ1-1; D is possibly TRBD1 (5 bases). This CDR3 has 11 residues. The germline V gene has CDR1 DFQATT and CDR2 SNEGSKA (reference sequence). Trimming took 5 bases from V and 2 from J, leaving 6 bases between them. CDR3 DNA: TGCAGTGCTCAGGGAAACACTGAAGCTTTCTTT. This gives the protein CSAQGNTEAFF.

The J gene is TRBJ2-7, the V gene TRBV6-6; 10 bases match TRBD2. The CDR3 runs to 14 residues. Trimming took 6 bases from V and 2 from J; bases not matched to a gene: 4. From germline, CDR1 is MNHNY and CDR2 SVGAGI (reference sequence). CDR3 sequence: CASSRTSGPYEQYF. CDR3 nucleotide sequence: TGTGCCAGCAGCCGGACTAGCGGACCCTACGAGCAGTACTTC.

The rearrangement links TRBV6-4 to TRBJ1-1, with TRBD1 matching over 9 bases. This CDR3 is built from 14 residues. With V trimmed by 6 bases and J by 5 bases, 7 bases remained unmatched. Germline V gives CDR1 MRHNA, CDR2 SNTAGT. This CDR3 reads CASRQGALSTEAFF. The CDR3 DNA follows: TGTGCCAGCAGACAGGGGGCGCTGTCTACTGAAGCTTTCTTT.

This chain connects TRBV4-1 to TRBJ2-5; 9 nucleotides align to TRBD2. The CDR3 has 15 residues. J was trimmed by 4 bases and V by 1 base; bases with no gene match: 4. Germline V CDR1 and CDR2: MGHRA, YSYEKL. The CDR3 loop reads CASSQVGGGGETQYF. The DNA of the CDR3 is TGCGCCAGCAGCCAAGTAGGCGGGGGGGGAGAGACCCAGTACTTC.

The chain couples TRBV19 to TRBJ1-2; D gene uncertain. Trimming cost V 3 bases and J 3 bases, with 14 bases left between them. Per the germline V gene, CDR1 is LNHDA and CDR2 is SQIVND (reference sequence). The CDR3 spans 15 residues. CDR3 loop: CASSIRHSQYYGYTF. CDR3 in DNA: TGTGCCAGTAGTATTCGACACAGCCAGTACTATGGCTACACCTTC.

The gene calls are TRBV7-2 and TRBJ2-7; perhaps TRBD1 as D (5 bases). Per the germline V gene, CDR1 is SGHTA and CDR2 is FQGNSA. Trimming cost V 5 bases and J 0 bases, with 14 bases left between them. The CDR3 runs to 15 residues. CDR3 nucleotide sequence: TGTGCCAGCAGCCCGACAGCCCTGAGCTCCTACGAGCAGTACTTC. Amino acid sequence: CASSPTALSSYEQYF.

This chain uses TRBV15 with TRBJ1-6; tentatively, D is TRBD1 (5 bases). CDR1 and CDR2 (germline): LNHNV, YYDKDF (reference sequence). The V end was cut by 6 bases, the J end by 6 bases, with 12 bases between. The CDR3 totals 14 residues. The CDR3: CATRVRQSNSPLHF. The CDR3 nucleotides are TGTGCCACCAGAGTCCGACAGTCTAATTCACCCCTCCACTTT.

The chain employs TRBV14 and TRBJ2-1, with unresolved D. This CDR3 spans 16 amino acids. Looked up from germline, CDR1 is SGHDN and CDR2 is FVKESK. Trimming removed 6 bases from V and 3 bases from J, with 18 bases in between. CDR3 amino acids: CASSSVGRHLYNEQFF. The CDR3 coding sequence is TGTGCCAGCAGTTCCGTTGGTCGACACCTCTACAATGAGCAGTTCTTC.

In its sample, this clone was seen a few times. This chain links TRBV14 with TRBJ1-1; D is ambiguous. CDR1 SGHDN and CDR2 FVKESK come from the germline V gene. The CDR3 is 12 residues long. Trimming took off 4 bases at V and 7 bases at J, with 10 bases between the two ends. CDR3 DNA: TGTGCCAGCAGCCGAAGCTCGGGTGAAGCTTTCTTT. The encoded protein is CASSRSSGEAFF.

The chain carries TRBV19 and TRBJ2-1; 10 bases agree with TRBD2. CDR3 size: 15 residues. CDR1 is LNHDA and CDR2 is SQIVND in the germline V gene (reference sequence). Unmatched junction bases numbered 7, after V lost 3 bases and J lost 8 bases. The CDR3 loop is CASSMKSGGAYEQFF. The CDR3, as DNA: TGTGCCAGTAGTATGAAGAGCGGGGGGGCATATGAGCAGTTCTTC.

J is TRBJ2-5 and V is TRBV6-5; D is unclear. Trimming shortened V by 0 bases and J by 5 bases, and 10 bases separated the two germline ends. Germline loops: CDR1 MNHEY, CDR2 SVGAGI. This CDR3 contains 14 residues. The DNA of the CDR3 is TGTGCCAGCAGTTACTCGAGGTCAGTCGAGACCCAGTACTTC. Its protein product is CASSYSRSVETQYF.

The J gene is TRBJ2-2, the V gene TRBV5-1; D is unresolved. Per the germline V gene, CDR1 is SGHRS and CDR2 is YFSETQ. The CDR3 consists of 13 residues. Trimming cost V 5 bases and J 2 bases, with 7 bases left between them. CDR3 bases: TGCGCCAGCAGTATTGGCAACACCGGGGAGCTGTTTTTT. This encodes CASSIGNTGELFF.

This clone showed up just a few times. The chain has TRBV28 and TRBJ1-2; no clear D gene. The CDR3 runs 12 residues. Trimming stripped 6 bases from V and 5 bases from J, with 10 bases between. Looked up from germline, CDR1 is MDHEN and CDR2 is SYDVKM. This chain's CDR3 is CASRTVWYGYTF. DNA of the CDR3: TGTGCCAGCAGGACCGTATGGTATGGCTACACCTTC.